This T cell receptor (beta chain) comes out of a study of cytomegalovirus exposure and HLA in healthy donors. With regard to this clone: What it binds is not known.

Trimming took 8 bases from V and 7 from J; bases not matched to a gene: 6. The CDR3 sequence is 14 residues long. Germline lookup yields CDR1 MDHEN and CDR2 SYDVKM. In the PCR, 60 Vbeta and 13 Jbeta primers were used. Libraries were prepared by immunoSEQ multiplex PCR; TCRdb keeps only in-frame clonotypes and omits some of them. Here the sample spans 90,000 or so clones, 55% to 75% being singletons. Findings and caveats of the study: Earlier results showed most TCR beta V segments being productive about 87% or about 30% of the time.

Sequencing was done on a sample of PBMCs. The chain couples TRBV28 to TRBJ1-6, with 9 bases that match TRBD1. This TCR was recovered from a man aged 45 to 65 in good health and CMV-seronegative. CDR3 protein: CASGRDRENSPLHF. For the CDR3, the DNA is TGTGCCAGCGGACGGGACAGGGAAAATTCACCCCTCCACTTT.